A single sample is the source of the 27 T cell receptor beta chains below, sequenced in a study of TIL therapy for anti-PD-1-resistant metastatic lung cancer. The libraries were made with immunoSEQ v3. Libraries were prepared by immunoSEQ multiplex PCR; TCRdb keeps only in-frame clonotypes and omits some of them. The sample shows 45,000 to 50,000 clones, 60% to 85% of them seen only once. Time point in this sample: pre-treatment sample, taken before nivolumab and TIL therapy. Tumor tissue came from excised metastases, mostly pleural nodules or supraclavicular lymph nodes. This specimen consisted of tumor tissue, obtained at baseline. These receptors were taken from a person between 30 and 79 years old with non-small cell lung cancer.

The chain joins TRBV9 to TRBJ2-2; 9 bases match TRBD1. The CDR3 is 16 residues long. J lost 4 bases, V lost 3 bases, and 7 bases had no gene match. The germline CDR1 and CDR2 sequences are SGDLS and YYNGEE. The CDR3: CASSAGTGSSTGELFF. The CDR3 bases are TGTGCCAGCAGCGCCGGGACAGGGAGCTCCACCGGGGAGCTGTTTTTT. The full variable domain, with the rest looked up from reference TRBV9 and TRBJ2-2, is DSGVTQTPKHLITATGQRVTLRCSPRSGDLSVYWYQQSLDQGLQFLIQYYNGEERAKGNILERFSAQQFPDLHSELNLSSLELGDSALYFCASSAGTGSSTGELFFGEGSRLTVL.

This chain links TRBV15 with TRBJ1-4; D uncertain. CDR1 is LNHNV and CDR2 is YYDKDF in the germline V gene (reference sequence). The CDR3 runs to 12 residues. Trimming left V 1 base short and J 7 bases short, with 4 bases between. The CDR3 is CATSRVAEKLFF. In DNA, the CDR3 is TGTGCCACCAGCAGAGTGGCTGAAAAACTGTTTTTT.

In its sample, this clone was seen a few times. The V call is TRBV11-2, the J call TRBJ1-1; TRBD1 matches at 7 bases. CDR1 is SGHAT, CDR2 FQNNGV, per germline. Unmatched junction bases numbered 6, after V lost 4 bases and J lost 1 base. This CDR3 region has 15 residues. The CDR3, as DNA: TGTGCCAGCAGCTCTAGACAGGGATGGAACACTGAAGCTTTCTTT. It translates to CASSSRQGWNTEAFF.

This clone has just a few counts. The chain has TRBV7-2 and TRBJ1-4; no reliable D call. The CDR3 contains 12 residues. Germline V gene sequence: CDR1 SGHTA, CDR2 FQGNSA. Trimming stripped 7 bases from V and 5 bases from J, with 8 bases between. CDR3: CASKGGNEKLFF. CDR3 coding DNA: TGTGCCAGCAAGGGCGGAAATGAAAAACTGTTTTTT.

The rearrangement uses TRBV5-1 and TRBJ2-7; 9 bases align to TRBD1. Germline V gene lookup returns CDR1 SGHRS and CDR2 YFSETQ. V dropped 3 bases and J dropped 0; count of bases not matched to a gene: 7. The CDR3 runs 16 residues. The DNA for the CDR3 is TGCGCCAGCAGCTCCTCCCTGACAGGGGGCTCCTACGAGCAGTACTTC. This codes for CASSSSLTGGSYEQYF. Complete variable domain (other parts from reference TRBV5-1 and TRBJ2-7): KAGVTQTPRYLIKTRGQQVTLSCSPISGHRSVSWYQQTPGQGLQFLFEYFSETQRNKGNFPGRFSGRQFSNSRSEMNVSTLELGDSALYLCASSSSLTGGSYEQYFGPGTRLTVT.

This rearrangement joins TRBV7-9 to TRBJ2-5, with a possible D match to TRBD1 (5 bases). Germline values: CDR1 SEHNR, CDR2 FQNEAQ (reference sequence). Trimming took off 6 bases at V and 4 bases at J, with 15 bases between the two ends. The CDR3 totals 14 residues. The CDR3, as DNA: TGTGCCAGCAGACCGACAGCCCCCGCAGAGACCCAGTACTTC. Its protein is CASRPTAPAETQYF.

This clone was seen only once. V gene TRBV29-1 combines with J gene TRBJ2-1; possible D gene TRBD2, 6 bases. The V gene's germline CDR1 is SQVTM and CDR2 ANQGSEA. V lost 7 bases, J lost 0 bases, and 16 bases lay in between. This CDR3 region has 15 residues. CDR3 DNA sequence: TGCAGCGCACGGAGTGGGGACTTCTCCTACAATGAGCAGTTCTTC. Amino acid sequence: CSARSGDFSYNEQFF.

This chain uses TRBV5-1 with TRBJ2-7; D is unresolved. Germline loops: CDR1 SGHRS, CDR2 YFSETQ. Trimming left V 0 bases short and J 2 bases short, with 9 bases between. The CDR3 is 14 residues long. CDR3 in amino acids: CASSLVPGAYEQYF. CDR3 in DNA: TGCGCCAGCAGCTTGGTACCCGGAGCCTACGAGCAGTACTTC.

DNA for the CDR3: TGTGCCAGCAGCGCCCGCCCGTTGACAGGAAACTATGGCTACACCTTC. Translation gives CASSARPLTGNYGYTF. V is TRBV9 and J is TRBJ1-2; perhaps TRBD1 as D (6 bases). CDR3 length equals 16 residues. The V end was cut by 3 bases, the J end by 2 bases, with 17 bases between. The germline V gene encodes CDR1 SGDLS and CDR2 YYNGEE.

The gene calls are TRBV7-2 and TRBJ2-1; 9 bases are shared with TRBD1. This CDR3 has 18 amino acids. V shed 6 bases, J shed 1 base, and the junction held 13 bases outside the gene matches. Germline-derived CDR1 and CDR2 are SGHTA and FQGNSA. The CDR3 is CASSSDRGYGRSYNEQFF. The CDR3 DNA is TGTGCCAGCAGTTCGGACAGGGGATACGGGAGGTCCTACAATGAGCAGTTCTTC.

The CDR3 DNA is TGTGCCAGCAGCTTAGTCAGCGGTCATGGCTACACCTTC. This codes for CASSLVSGHGYTF. The chain employs TRBV11-3 and TRBJ1-2, with D unresolved. The V end lost 1 base, the J end lost 6 bases, and 9 bases lay between the germline ends. The CDR3 loop spans 13 amino acids. Germline V gives CDR1 SGHNT, CDR2 YENEEA.

This clone was picked up a small number of times. V gene TRBV29-1 combines with J gene TRBJ1-1; 9 positions agree with TRBD1. The CDR3 runs to 14 residues. The germline gives CDR1 SQVTM, CDR2 ANQGSEA. V dropped 7 bases and J dropped 5; count of bases not matched to a gene: 11. CDR3 nucleotides: TGCAGCGGTTTCACCCGGGGGACAGGGACTGAAGCTTTCTTT. This encodes CSGFTRGTGTEAFF.

The chain carries TRBV19 and TRBJ2-7, with a tentative D call TRBD2 (7 bases). The V end was cut by 2 bases, the J end by 0 bases, with 11 bases between. The CDR3 runs 15 residues. The germline gives CDR1 LNHDA, CDR2 SQIVND (reference sequence). CDR3 residues: CASSIRGTTSYEQYF. The CDR3 DNA is TGTGCCAGTAGTATAAGGGGGACTACCTCCTACGAGCAGTACTTC.

This clone was detected a few times. V is TRBV18 and J is TRBJ2-1; unclear D gene. Between the trimmed V and J ends, which lost 2 bases and 2 bases, there was a span of 10 bases. The CDR3 has 15 residues. Germline-derived CDR1 and CDR2 are KGHSH and LQKENI. CDR3 coding DNA: TGTGCCAGCTCACCAGTAGCTTCAGCCTACAATGAGCAGTTCTTC. Translating it yields CASSPVASAYNEQFF.

The chain has TRBV6-4 and TRBJ1-6; 7 bases match TRBD1. The germline V gene encodes CDR1 MRHNA and CDR2 SNTAGT. J was trimmed by 10 bases and V by 7 bases; bases with no gene match: 7. The CDR3 runs to 13 residues. The DNA for the CDR3 is TGTGCCAGCAATCGGGACAGTGGGTCACCCCTCCACTTT. Its translation: CASNRDSGSPLHF.

The chain joins TRBV5-1 to TRBJ2-7, with D hard to call. There are 11 residues in the CDR3. V was trimmed by 4 bases and J by 3 bases, leaving 5 bases between them. Germline V gives CDR1 SGHRS, CDR2 YFSETQ. This CDR3 reads CASSGSYEQYF. The CDR3 nucleotides are TGCGCCAGCAGCGGTAGCTACGAGCAGTACTTC.

The chain recombines TRBV28 with TRBJ2-7; 9 nucleotides line up with TRBD1. CDR1 and CDR2 (germline): MDHEN, SYDVKM. V shed 5 bases, J shed 5 bases, and the junction held 7 bases outside the gene matches. The CDR3 has 14 residues. The CDR3 loop is CASSPTGQGHEQYF. Here the CDR3 DNA reads TGTGCCAGCAGTCCAACGGGACAGGGCCACGAGCAGTACTTC.

The CDR3 nucleotides are TGTGCCACCAGCAGAGATCCAATCAGCCCCGGAAACACCATATATTTT. Amino acid sequence: CATSRDPISPGNTIYF. This chain joins TRBV15 and TRBJ1-3; D is ambiguous. Trimming took 0 bases from V and 4 from J, leaving 13 bases between them. Germline lookup yields CDR1 LNHNV and CDR2 YYDKDF (reference sequence). There are 16 residues in the CDR3.

The chain couples TRBV19 to TRBJ2-3; 14 bases fit TRBD2. This CDR3 comprises 14 residues. V was clipped by 7 bases and J by 7 bases; unmatched bases: 4. CDR1 and CDR2 from the germline V gene are LNHDA and SQIVND (reference sequence). This CDR3 is CASTGTSGRNTQYF. The CDR3 DNA reads as TGTGCCAGTACCGGGACTAGCGGGAGAAATACGCAGTATTTT.

The chain has TRBV5-4 and TRBJ2-5; 7 nucleotides line up with TRBD2. The CDR3 contains 15 residues. V lost 4 bases to trimming and J lost 4 bases; unmatched junction nucleotides: 10. Germline CDR1 reads SGHNT; CDR2 reads YYREEE (reference sequence). For the CDR3, the DNA is TGTGCCAGCAGCCTGGAGGCGGGGGTCGGAGAGACCCAGTACTTC. It specifies CASSLEAGVGETQYF.

V usage is TRBV4-1 and J usage is TRBJ2-1; possibly TRBD1 for D (6 bases). Germline V lookup: CDR1 MGHRA, CDR2 YSYEKL. Trimming removed 2 bases from V and 7 bases from J, with 18 bases in between. The CDR3 contains 16 residues. The CDR3 loop is CASSQHEIQGRNEQFF. The CDR3 DNA sequence: TGCGCCAGCAGCCAACATGAAATACAGGGTAGGAATGAGCAGTTCTTC.

The chain joins TRBV21-1 to TRBJ1-5. TRBV21-1 is reported as a pseudogene. There are 13 residues in the CDR3. The CDR3 nucleotides are TGTGCCAGCAGCAAAGTAGGTGGCCAGCCCCAGCATTTT. Encoded protein: CASSKVGGQPQHF.

The V call is TRBV5-1, the J call TRBJ2-7; D tentatively reads TRBD1 or TRBD2 (5 bases each). There are 14 residues in the CDR3. Germline CDR1 reads SGHRS; CDR2 reads YFSETQ. The germline V and J ends were trimmed by 2 bases and 2 bases, with 11 bases remaining between them. The CDR3 reads CASSFGGTAYEQYF. CDR3 bases: TGCGCCAGCAGCTTTGGTGGGACCGCCTACGAGCAGTACTTC.

The chain links TRBV10-2 to TRBJ2-7, with 10 nucleotides matching TRBD1. The V gene's germline CDR1 is WSHSY and CDR2 SAAADI. This CDR3 has 14 residues. V gave up 6 bases and J gave up 2 bases; unmatched junction bases: 4. CDR3 bases: TGCGCCAGCAGGGTAGGGACAGGGGCCTACGAGCAGTACTTC. It encodes CASRVGTGAYEQYF.

There are a few counts of this clone. This chain joins TRBV9 and TRBJ2-7; TRBD1 aligns across 9 bases. This CDR3 is 16 amino acids long. CDR1 is SGDLS and CDR2 is YYNGEE in the germline V gene. J gave up 5 bases and V 2 bases, and 11 bases lay outside the gene matches. The CDR3 nucleotides read TGTGCCAGCAGCGTGAGTATGGGGACAGGGCTCGACGAGCAGTACTTC. Protein product: CASSVSMGTGLDEQYF. Combining the CDR3 with reference TRBV9 and TRBJ2-7 gives the whole variable domain DSGVTQTPKHLITATGQRVTLRCSPRSGDLSVYWYQQSLDQGLQFLIQYYNGEERAKGNILERFSAQQFPDLHSELNLSSLELGDSALYFCASSVSMGTGLDEQYFGPGTRLTVT.

This sequence joins TRBV6-5 and TRBJ1-5; no reliable D call. The CDR3 spans 13 residues. CDR1 and CDR2 from the germline V gene are MNHEY and SVGAGI. V was trimmed by 6 bases and J by 2 bases, leaving 8 bases between them. The CDR3 is CASREGGNQPQHF. The CDR3 region has the DNA TGTGCCAGCAGGGAGGGTGGCAATCAGCCCCAGCATTTT.

This chain joins TRBV29-1 and TRBJ1-1; D not resolved. Germline CDR1 is SQVTM and CDR2 is ANQGSEA. V was shortened by 5 bases and J by 10 bases, with 5 bases between the two germline ends. CDR3 length equals 8 residues. The CDR3: CSVPRAFF. As DNA, the CDR3 is TGCAGCGTTCCTCGAGCTTTCTTT.